Below, 27 T cell receptor beta chains from the same sample are listed, as sequenced in a study of blood T cell repertoires in COVID-19. Here immunoSEQ multiplex PCR was the method, and the copy in TCRdb shows in-frame clones only, minus some. The sample consists of about 130,000 clones, roughly four fifths of them appearing once. The source material was peripheral blood. Source of these receptors: a man in his 60s with acute or convalescent COVID-19.

This rearrangement joins TRBV6-5 to TRBJ1-2; D not certain. From germline, CDR1 is MNHEY and CDR2 SVGAGI. The length of the CDR3 is 13 residues. V lost 8 bases and J lost 7, with 17 bases in between. The CDR3: CASRLGEGSGYTF. CDR3 coding DNA: TGTGCCAGCCGTTTGGGCGAGGGTAGTGGCTACACCTTC.

This CDR3 reads CATSAPGTGAQPQHF. The CDR3 region has the DNA TGTGCCACCAGTGCCCCCGGGACAGGGGCACAGCCCCAGCATTTT. The V call is TRBV24-1, the J call TRBJ1-5; 10 bases are shared with TRBD1. The junction had 7 bases not matched to a gene; V was cut back by 5 bases and J by 7 bases. CDR3 length: 15 residues. Germline lookup yields CDR1 KGHDR and CDR2 SFDVKD.

In this sample, this clone is medium-sized. This sequence joins TRBV2 and TRBJ2-7, with D maybe TRBD1 (6 bases). The CDR3 covers 13 residues. Between the trimmed V and J ends, which lost 4 bases and 9 bases, there was a span of 16 bases. CDR1 and CDR2 (germline): SNHLY, FYNNEI. The CDR3 nucleotides read TGTGCCAGCAGTGGATCCGGGACAAGGTGGCAGTACTTC. It specifies CASSGSGTRWQYF.

Only one count was recorded for this clone. The rearrangement joins TRBV9 to TRBJ2-1; 7 bases line up with TRBD1. CDR1 is SGDLS, CDR2 YYNGEE, per germline. V lost 4 bases and J lost 4; bases outside the gene matches: 8. The length of the CDR3 is 15 residues. The CDR3 sequence: CASSKQGWGYNEQFF. CDR3 DNA: TGTGCCAGCAGCAAACAGGGGTGGGGGTACAATGAGCAGTTCTTC.

The chain carries TRBV5-5 and TRBJ2-7; 7 positions agree with TRBD1. Trimming cost V 0 bases and J 3 bases; bases outside gene matches: 6. The CDR3 extends over 15 amino acids. Per the germline V gene, CDR1 is SGHKS and CDR2 is YYEKEE (reference sequence). In DNA, the CDR3 is TGTGCCAGCAGCTTGGGACCCGGGACAGACTACGAGCAGTACTTC. As protein: CASSLGPGTDYEQYF. The whole variable domain, filled in from reference TRBV5-5 and TRBJ2-7, reads DAGVTQSPTHLIKTRGQQVTLRCSPISGHKSVSWYQQVLGQGPQFIFQYYEKEERGRGNFPDRFSARQFPNYSSELNVNALLLGDSALYLCASSLGPGTDYEQYFGPGTRLTVT.

The chain joins TRBV19 to TRBJ1-5, with 11 nucleotides matching TRBD1. V gave up 6 bases and J gave up 1 base; unmatched junction bases: 14. CDR1 and CDR2 (germline): LNHDA, SQIVND (reference sequence). The CDR3 is made up of 19 amino acids. For the CDR3, the DNA is TGTGCCAGTAGCTCGAGGGGGGACAGGGGGTTTTCGAGCAATCAGCCCCAGCATTTT. This sequence encodes CASSSRGDRGFSSNQPQHF.

The V gene is TRBV6-5, the J gene TRBJ1-1; TRBD1 aligns across 8 bases. CDR3 length: 13 residues. Per the germline V gene, CDR1 is MNHEY and CDR2 is SVGAGI. The junction had 10 bases not matched to a gene; V was cut back by 8 bases and J by 8 bases. The CDR3 reads CASFLGQGAEAFF. The CDR3 coding sequence is TGTGCCAGCTTTCTTGGGCAGGGGGCAGAAGCTTTCTTT.

This sequence joins TRBV6-5 and TRBJ1-6, with unresolved D. Germline values: CDR1 MNHEY, CDR2 SVGAGI. CDR3 length equals 14 residues. Deletions cut 4 bases from V and 6 bases from J, with 10 bases between. The CDR3 sequence is CASSSLGGNSPLHF. CDR3 DNA: TGTGCCAGCAGTTCCTTGGGAGGTAATTCACCCCTCCACTTT.

The chain joins TRBV6-5 to TRBJ2-1; 9 bases align to TRBD1. CDR1 and CDR2 (germline): MNHEY, SVGAGI. V trimming: 6 bases; J trimming: 7 bases; junction bases outside the gene matches: 7. CDR3 length: 14 amino acids. CDR3 amino acids: CASRGQGIMNEQFF. CDR3 coding DNA: TGTGCCAGCAGAGGACAGGGGATAATGAATGAGCAGTTCTTC.

J is TRBJ1-2 and V is TRBV6-2 or TRBV6-3; D might be TRBD1 (6 bases). Germline V gene data show CDR1 as MNHEY and CDR2 as SVGEGT. V was shortened by 2 bases and J by 4 bases, with 14 bases between the two germline ends. This CDR3 is built from 15 residues. CDR3 DNA sequence: TGTGCCAGCAGTTACGGGGGGGCAAGACCCTATGGCTACACCTTC. Amino acids: CASSYGGARPYGYTF.

This sequence joins TRBV9 and TRBJ2-2; 8 bases agree with TRBD2. The CDR3 is made up of 16 amino acids. The germline gives CDR1 SGDLS, CDR2 YYNGEE. The trim removed 3 bases at V and 0 bases at J, leaving 4 bases unmatched. DNA for the CDR3: TGTGCCAGCAGCGGCCCGGGACTAGCGAACACCGGGGAGCTGTTTTTT. It yields the protein CASSGPGLANTGELFF. The full variable domain, with the rest looked up from reference TRBV9 and TRBJ2-2, is DSGVTQTPKHLITATGQRVTLRCSPRSGDLSVYWYQQSLDQGLQFLIQYYNGEERAKGNILERFSAQQFPDLHSELNLSSLELGDSALYFCASSGPGLANTGELFFGEGSRLTVL.

A single count supports this clone. The chain employs TRBV29-1 and TRBJ2-7; 7 nucleotides align to TRBD1. Germline loops: CDR1 SQVTM, CDR2 ANQGSEA. Trimming took 4 bases from V and 3 from J; bases not matched to a gene: 6. There are 13 residues in the CDR3. CDR3 loop: CSVGRDSNYEQYF. For the CDR3, the DNA is TGCAGCGTTGGACGGGACAGCAACTACGAGCAGTACTTC.

This clone was detected only once. This chain links TRBV5-1 with TRBJ1-1, with D possibly TRBD1 on 5 matching bases. Germline CDR1 and CDR2: SGHRS and YFSETQ. V was cut by 1 base and J by 3 bases, with 7 bases left in between. This CDR3 has 13 residues. The CDR3 sequence: CASSLFRDTEAFF. Here the CDR3 DNA reads TGCGCCAGCAGCTTGTTCAGGGACACTGAAGCTTTCTTT.

This clone was observed a few times. The gene calls are TRBV3-1 (or the pseudogene TRBV3-2) and TRBJ1-1, with D possibly matching TRBD1 (5 bases). Trimming pared 4 bases from V and 6 bases from J, leaving 15 bases between. The germline CDR1 and CDR2 sequences are LGHDT and YNNKEL (reference sequence). The CDR3 contains 14 residues. For the CDR3, the DNA is TGTGCCAGCAGCCGCCTAGTAACAGGAGCTGAAGCTTTCTTT. This translates into CASSRLVTGAEAFF.

The chain has TRBV27 and TRBJ2-1, with TRBD2 matching 15 bases. The CDR3 covers 16 residues. Germline values: CDR1 MNHEY, CDR2 SMNVEV (reference sequence). The trim removed 5 bases at V and 8 bases at J, leaving 7 bases unmatched. CDR3 sequence (DNA): TGTGCCAGCAGTCCCAGGACTAGCGGGGGGGCCTATGAGCAGTTCTTC. It is translated as CASSPRTSGGAYEQFF.

The chain carries TRBV2 and TRBJ1-6, with TRBD1 matching 7 bases. CDR1 is SNHLY and CDR2 is FYNNEI in the germline V gene. The CDR3 length is 15 residues. V gave up 6 bases and J gave up 4 bases; unmatched junction bases: 6. The CDR3 region has the DNA TGTGCCAGCAGCCAACAGGGGTTTTATAATTCACCCCTCCACTTT. As protein: CASSQQGFYNSPLHF. Full variable domain (outside the CDR3, taken from reference TRBV2 and TRBJ1-6): EPEVTQTPSHQVTQMGQEVILRCVPISNHLYFYWYRQILGQKVEFLVSFYNNEISEKSEIFDDQFSVERPDGSNFTLKIRSTKLEDSAMYFCASSQQGFYNSPLHFGNGTRLTVT.

This chain uses TRBV4-1 with TRBJ2-2, with D tentatively TRBD2 (6 bases). Germline V CDR1 and CDR2: MGHRA, YSYEKL. Trimming removed 3 bases at V and 5 bases at J, with 16 bases between. This CDR3 comprises 16 residues. Here the CDR3 DNA reads TGCGCCAGCAGCCACCCCGTTGGAGGGGCGACCGGGGAGCTGTTTTTT. Translated, it gives CASSHPVGGATGELFF.

This clone was recorded a few times. This chain connects TRBV24-1 to TRBJ1-2; D ambiguous. The germline CDR1 and CDR2 sequences are KGHDR and SFDVKD. V was cut by 1 base and J by 0 bases, with 11 bases left in between. The CDR3 spans 16 residues. For the CDR3, the DNA is TGTGCCACCAGTGATTTCCAAACGCTAGCTAACTATGGCTACACCTTC. The encoded protein is CATSDFQTLANYGYTF.

The chain uses TRBV29-1 and TRBJ1-1, with D hard to call. Germline V CDR1 and CDR2: SQVTM, ANQGSEA. Trimming pared 4 bases from V and 0 bases from J, leaving 6 bases between. The CDR3 extends over 12 amino acids. The CDR3 sequence: CSVVQVNTEAFF. CDR3 coding DNA: TGCAGCGTTGTTCAGGTGAACACTGAAGCTTTCTTT.

The J gene is TRBJ1-2, the V gene TRBV4-1, with D unclear. Deletions cut 0 bases from V and 5 bases from J, with 10 bases between. CDR1 is MGHRA, CDR2 YSYEKL, per germline. The CDR3 covers 14 residues. CDR3 DNA: TGCGCCAGCAGCCAAGATGCGTGGGCTTATGGCTACACCTTC. This encodes CASSQDAWAYGYTF.

This clone has a handful of counts. The rearrangement joins TRBV2 to TRBJ2-1; possible D gene TRBD1, 6 bases. V lost 2 bases and J 9 bases, leaving 14 bases between the germline ends. Germline V gene data show CDR1 as SNHLY and CDR2 as FYNNEI. The CDR3 has 14 amino acids. Here the CDR3 reads CASSELDPRGEQFF. The DNA for the CDR3 is TGTGCCAGCAGTGAATTGGACCCCAGGGGTGAGCAGTTCTTC.

The rearrangement uses TRBV11-2 and TRBJ2-5; D is uncertain. The V gene lost 6 bases and the J gene lost 5 bases, with 13 bases spanning the gap. Germline V gene data show CDR1 as SGHAT and CDR2 as FQNNGV. The CDR3 has 13 residues. CDR3 DNA sequence: TGTGCCAGCAGGGGTCGGAAGGAGGAGACCCAGTACTTC. This translates into CASRGRKEETQYF.

This chain uses TRBV4-1 with TRBJ2-7; 9 bases map to TRBD1. Unmatched junction bases numbered 3, after V lost 0 bases and J lost 3 bases. The CDR3 length is 15 residues. Germline CDR1 is MGHRA and CDR2 is YSYEKL. CDR3 residues: CASSQDPTGGYEQYF. The CDR3 DNA reads TGCGCCAGCAGCCAAGACCCGACAGGGGGCTACGAGCAGTACTTC.

This chain links TRBV15 with TRBJ1-2; no clear D gene. The germline V gene has CDR1 LNHNV and CDR2 YYDKDF (reference sequence). Between the trimmed V and J ends, which lost 5 bases and 2 bases, there was a span of 12 bases. The CDR3 sequence is 14 residues long. The CDR3 is CATSPRLQNYGYTF. The CDR3 DNA reads as TGTGCCACCAGCCCCCGATTGCAGAACTATGGCTACACCTTC.

The rearrangement joins TRBV9 to TRBJ2-1; 8 positions match TRBD2. This CDR3 spans 16 amino acids. V trimming: 0 bases; J trimming: 8 bases; junction bases outside the gene matches: 10. In germline, CDR1 is SGDLS, CDR2 YYNGEE. The CDR3 DNA sequence: TGTGCCAGCAGCGTAGGGACGGGGGGGCCAACAGATGAGCAGTTCTTC. It yields the protein CASSVGTGGPTDEQFF.

As DNA, the CDR3 is TGTGCCAGCAGTTACGTGGGGGCCACTGAAGCTTTCTTT. Translating it yields CASSYVGATEAFF. The chain uses TRBV6-5 and TRBJ1-1; perhaps TRBD1 as D (6 bases). The CDR3 is made up of 13 amino acids. CDR1 is MNHEY and CDR2 is SVGAGI in the germline V gene. V was clipped by 2 bases and J by 4 bases, with 8 bases between them.

The chain combines TRBV12-2 with TRBJ2-7; TRBD1, as called in the table, went unchecked against the DNA. TRBV12-2 is recorded as a pseudogene. There are 16 residues in the CDR3. CDR3 residues: CASRLPRQDTYVEQYF. In DNA, the CDR3 is TGTGCAAGTCGCTTACCCCGACAGGACACCTACGTGGAGCAGTACTTC.